This T cell receptor beta chain was profiled in a study of blood T cell repertoires in COVID-19. Only in-frame clones appear in the TCRdb table, and some are missing; sequencing was by immunoSEQ multiplex PCR. The sample records over 200,000 clones, 80% to 90% being singletons. V dropped 0 bases and J dropped 0; count of bases not matched to a gene: 2. Germline V gene data show CDR1 as SEHNR and CDR2 as FQNEAQ (reference sequence). This CDR3 is built from 17 residues. The participants were between about 18 and 90 years old and came from some 23 US areas. Sequencing input: PBMCs or T cells enriched from blood (not recorded which). The sequence derives from a woman aged 50 to 60 who had recovered from COVID-19. This chain uses TRBV7-9 with TRBJ2-6; 7 positions agree with TRBD2. The CDR3 DNA is TGTGCCAGCAGCTTAGCGGGAGGGCGCTCTGGGGCCAACGTCCTGACTTTC. Its translation is CASSLAGGRSGANVLTF.